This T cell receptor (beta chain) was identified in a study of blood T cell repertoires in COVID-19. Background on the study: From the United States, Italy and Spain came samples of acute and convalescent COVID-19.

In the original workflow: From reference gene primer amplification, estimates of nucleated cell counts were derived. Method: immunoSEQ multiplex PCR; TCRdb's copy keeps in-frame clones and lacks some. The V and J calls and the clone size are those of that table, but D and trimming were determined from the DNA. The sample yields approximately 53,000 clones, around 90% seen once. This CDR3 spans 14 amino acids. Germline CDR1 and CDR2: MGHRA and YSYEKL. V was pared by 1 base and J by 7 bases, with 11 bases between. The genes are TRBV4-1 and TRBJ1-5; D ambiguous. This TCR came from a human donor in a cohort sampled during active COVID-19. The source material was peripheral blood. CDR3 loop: CASSQGLAGQPQHF. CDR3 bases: TGCGCCAGCAGCCAAGGTCTGGCCGGGCAGCCCCAGCATTTT.